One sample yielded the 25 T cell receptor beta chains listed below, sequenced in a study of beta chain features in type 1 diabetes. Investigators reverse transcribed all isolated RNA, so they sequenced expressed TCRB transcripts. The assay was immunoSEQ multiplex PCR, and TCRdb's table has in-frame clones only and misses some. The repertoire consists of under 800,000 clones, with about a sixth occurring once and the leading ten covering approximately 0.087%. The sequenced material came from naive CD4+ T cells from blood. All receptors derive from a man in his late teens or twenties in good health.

The DNA for the CDR3 is TGTGCCAGCAGTGCCCAGGGGGGTTACTATGGCTACACCTTC. This encodes CASSAQGGYYGYTF. This chain connects TRBV27 to TRBJ1-2; the match to TRBD1 covers 7 bases. Germline values: CDR1 MNHEY, CDR2 SMNVEV (reference sequence). The trim removed 5 bases at V and 3 bases at J, leaving 6 bases unmatched. The CDR3 runs 14 residues.

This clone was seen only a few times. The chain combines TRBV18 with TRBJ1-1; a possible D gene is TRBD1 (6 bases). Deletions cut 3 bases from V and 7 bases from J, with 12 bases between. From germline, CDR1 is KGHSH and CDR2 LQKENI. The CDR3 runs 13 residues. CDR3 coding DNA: TGTGCCAGCTCACCGTTAACAGGGCTTGAAGCTTTCTTT. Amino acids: CASSPLTGLEAFF. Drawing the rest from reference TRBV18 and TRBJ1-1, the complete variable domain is NAGVMQNPRHLVRRRGQEARLRCSPMKGHSHVYWYRQLPEEGLKFMVYLQKENIIDESGMPKERFSAEFPKEGPSILRIQQVVRGDSAAYFCASSPLTGLEAFFGQGTRLTVV.

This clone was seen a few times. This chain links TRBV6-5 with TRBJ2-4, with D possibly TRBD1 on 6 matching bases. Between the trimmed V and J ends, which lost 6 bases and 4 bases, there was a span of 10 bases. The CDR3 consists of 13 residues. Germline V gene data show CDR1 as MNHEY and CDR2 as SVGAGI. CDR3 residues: CASRPTGKNIQYF. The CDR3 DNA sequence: TGTGCCAGCAGGCCTACAGGGAAAAACATTCAGTACTTC.

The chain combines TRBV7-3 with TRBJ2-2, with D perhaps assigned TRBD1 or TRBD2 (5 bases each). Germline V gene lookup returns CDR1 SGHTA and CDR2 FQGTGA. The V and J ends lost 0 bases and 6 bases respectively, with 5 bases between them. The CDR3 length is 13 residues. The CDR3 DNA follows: TGTGCCAGCAGCTTAACGGGGGCCGGGGAGCTGTTTTTT. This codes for CASSLTGAGELFF.

The CDR3 sequence: CASSYGQGLVTEAFF. CDR3 DNA sequence: TGCGCCAGCAGCTACGGACAGGGATTGGTAACTGAAGCTTTCTTT. The V gene is TRBV5-1, the J gene TRBJ1-1, with 8 nucleotides matching TRBD1. With V trimmed by 3 bases and J by 5 bases, 9 bases remained unmatched. Germline V lookup: CDR1 SGHRS, CDR2 YFSETQ. The CDR3 has 15 amino acids.

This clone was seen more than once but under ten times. The CDR3 DNA is TGTGCCAGCCCAGGGACGGGCACTCCCACTGAAGCTTTCTTT. Protein product: CASPGTGTPTEAFF. V usage is TRBV28 and J usage is TRBJ1-1, with a possible D match to TRBD1 (5 bases). Germline CDR1 MDHEN, CDR2 SYDVKM. Between the trimmed V and J ends, which lost 8 bases and 4 bases, there was a span of 17 bases. The CDR3 is 14 residues long.

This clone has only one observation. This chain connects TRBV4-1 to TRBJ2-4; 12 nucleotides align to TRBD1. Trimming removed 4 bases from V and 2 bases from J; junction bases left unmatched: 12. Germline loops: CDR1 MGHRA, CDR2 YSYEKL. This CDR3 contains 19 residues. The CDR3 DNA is TGCGCCAGCAGCCTCGACGAACGAGGGACAGGGGGCACCAAAAACATTCAGTACTTC. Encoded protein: CASSLDERGTGGTKNIQYF.

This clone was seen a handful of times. Here the CDR3 reads CASSPLDSSGNTIYF. The CDR3 DNA follows: TGTGCCAGCTCACCATTGGATAGCTCTGGAAACACCATATATTTT. The chain recombines TRBV18 with TRBJ1-3; unclear D gene. V lost 2 bases to trimming and J lost 0 bases, with 8 bases between them. The CDR3 runs 15 residues. Germline CDR1 and CDR2: KGHSH and LQKENI.

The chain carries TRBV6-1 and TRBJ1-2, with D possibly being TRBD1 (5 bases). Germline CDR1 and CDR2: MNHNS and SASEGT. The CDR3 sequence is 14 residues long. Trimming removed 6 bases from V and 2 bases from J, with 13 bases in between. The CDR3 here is CASSQTEINYGYTF. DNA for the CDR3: TGTGCCAGCAGCCAGACAGAAATCAACTATGGCTACACCTTC.

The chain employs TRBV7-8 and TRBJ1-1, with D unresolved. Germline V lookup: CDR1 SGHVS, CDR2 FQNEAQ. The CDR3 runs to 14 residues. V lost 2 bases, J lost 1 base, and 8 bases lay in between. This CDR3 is CASSLTGWNTEAFF. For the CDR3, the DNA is TGTGCCAGCAGCTTAACGGGCTGGAACACTGAAGCTTTCTTT.

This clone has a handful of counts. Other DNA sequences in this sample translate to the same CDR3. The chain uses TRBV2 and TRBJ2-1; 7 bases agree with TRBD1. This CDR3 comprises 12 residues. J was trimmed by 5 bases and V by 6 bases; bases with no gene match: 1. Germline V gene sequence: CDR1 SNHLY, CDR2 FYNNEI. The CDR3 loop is CASRTGHNEQFF. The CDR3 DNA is TGTGCCAGCAGGACAGGGCACAATGAGCAGTTCTTC. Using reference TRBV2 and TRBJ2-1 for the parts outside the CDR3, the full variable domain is EPEVTQTPSHQVTQMGQEVILRCVPISNHLYFYWYRQILGQKVEFLVSFYNNEISEKSEIFDDQFSVERPDGSNFTLKIRSTKLEDSAMYFCASRTGHNEQFFGPGTRLTVL.

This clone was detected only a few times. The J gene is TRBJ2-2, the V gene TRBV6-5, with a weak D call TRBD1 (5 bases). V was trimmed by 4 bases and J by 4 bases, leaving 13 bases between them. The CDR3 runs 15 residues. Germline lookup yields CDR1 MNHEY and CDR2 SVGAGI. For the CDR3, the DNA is TGTGCCAGCAGTTCATCGACAGTACCCACCGGGGAGCTGTTTTTT. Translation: CASSSSTVPTGELFF.

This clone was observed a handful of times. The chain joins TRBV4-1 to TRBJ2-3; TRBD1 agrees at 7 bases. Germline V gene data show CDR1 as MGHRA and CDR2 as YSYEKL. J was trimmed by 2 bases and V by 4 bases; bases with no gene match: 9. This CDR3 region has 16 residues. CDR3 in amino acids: CASSPGAGTDTDTQYF. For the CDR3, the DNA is TGCGCCAGCAGCCCAGGGGCCGGGACAGACACAGATACGCAGTATTTT.

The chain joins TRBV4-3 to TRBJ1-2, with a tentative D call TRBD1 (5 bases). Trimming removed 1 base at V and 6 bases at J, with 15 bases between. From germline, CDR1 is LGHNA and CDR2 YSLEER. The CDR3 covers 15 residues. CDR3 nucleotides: TGCGCCAGCAGCCAAGCGCCGGGGGGTTTGGATGGCTACACCTTC. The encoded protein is CASSQAPGGLDGYTF.

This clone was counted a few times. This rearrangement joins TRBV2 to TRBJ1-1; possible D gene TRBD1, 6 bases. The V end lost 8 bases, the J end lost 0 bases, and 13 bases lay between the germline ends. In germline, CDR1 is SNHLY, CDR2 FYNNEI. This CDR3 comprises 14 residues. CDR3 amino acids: CASLYRDLNTEAFF. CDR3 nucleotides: TGTGCCAGCCTCTACAGGGACTTGAACACTGAAGCTTTCTTT.

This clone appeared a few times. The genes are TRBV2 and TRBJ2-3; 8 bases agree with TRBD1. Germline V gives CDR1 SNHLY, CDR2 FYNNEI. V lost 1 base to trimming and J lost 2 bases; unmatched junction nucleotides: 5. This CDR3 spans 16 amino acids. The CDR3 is CASSEEGQVVTDTQYF. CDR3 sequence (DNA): TGTGCCAGCAGTGAAGAGGGACAGGTCGTCACAGATACGCAGTATTTT.

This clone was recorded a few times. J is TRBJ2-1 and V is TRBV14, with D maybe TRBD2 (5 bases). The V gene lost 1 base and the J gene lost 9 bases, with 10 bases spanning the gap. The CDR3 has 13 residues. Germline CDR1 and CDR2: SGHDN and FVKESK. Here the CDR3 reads CASSQALASEQFF. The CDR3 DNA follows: TGTGCCAGCAGCCAAGCGCTAGCCAGTGAGCAGTTCTTC. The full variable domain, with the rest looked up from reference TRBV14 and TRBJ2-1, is EAGVTQFPSHSVIEKGQTVTLRCDPISGHDNLYWYRRVMGKEIKFLLHFVKESKQDESGMPNNRFLAERTGGTYSTLKVQPAELEDSGVYFCASSQALASEQFFGPGTRLTVL.

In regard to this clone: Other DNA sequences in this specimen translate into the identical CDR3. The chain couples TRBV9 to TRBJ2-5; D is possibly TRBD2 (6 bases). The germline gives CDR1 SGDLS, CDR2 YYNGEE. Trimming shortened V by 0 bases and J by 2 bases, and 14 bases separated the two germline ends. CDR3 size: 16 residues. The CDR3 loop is CASSVGTIAAQETQYF. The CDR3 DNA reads TGTGCCAGCAGCGTAGGAACCATAGCGGCGCAAGAGACCCAGTACTTC.

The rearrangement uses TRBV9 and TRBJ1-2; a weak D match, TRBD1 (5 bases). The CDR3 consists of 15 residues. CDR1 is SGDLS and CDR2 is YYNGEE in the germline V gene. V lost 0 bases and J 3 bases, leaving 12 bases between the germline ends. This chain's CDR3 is CASSVENRGHYGYTF. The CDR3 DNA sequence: TGTGCCAGCAGCGTAGAGAACCGGGGCCACTATGGCTACACCTTC.

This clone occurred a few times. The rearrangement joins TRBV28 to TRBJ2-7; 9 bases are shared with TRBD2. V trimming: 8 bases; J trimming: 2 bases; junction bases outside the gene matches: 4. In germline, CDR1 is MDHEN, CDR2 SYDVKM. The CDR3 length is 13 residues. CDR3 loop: CASVLAGTYEQYF. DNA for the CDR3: TGTGCCAGCGTGCTAGCGGGGACCTACGAGCAGTACTTC.

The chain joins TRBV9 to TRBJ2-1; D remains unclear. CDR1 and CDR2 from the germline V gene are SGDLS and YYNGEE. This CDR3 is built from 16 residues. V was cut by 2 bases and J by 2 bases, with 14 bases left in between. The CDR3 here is CASSVRGLTTYNEQFF. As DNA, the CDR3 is TGTGCCAGCAGCGTCCGCGGCCTTACCACCTACAATGAGCAGTTCTTC.

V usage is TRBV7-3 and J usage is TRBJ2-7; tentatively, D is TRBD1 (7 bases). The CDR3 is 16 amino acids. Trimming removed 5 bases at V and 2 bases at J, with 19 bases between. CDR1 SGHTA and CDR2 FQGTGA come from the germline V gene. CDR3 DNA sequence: TGTGCCAGCAGCCCCAGAGGGGGCGGGGCCGCCTACGAGCAGTACTTC. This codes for CASSPRGGGAAYEQYF.

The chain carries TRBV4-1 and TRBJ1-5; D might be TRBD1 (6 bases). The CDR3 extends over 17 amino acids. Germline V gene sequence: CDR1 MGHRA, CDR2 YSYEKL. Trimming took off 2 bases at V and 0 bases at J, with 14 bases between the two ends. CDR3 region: CASSQPTRTASNQPQHF. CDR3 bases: TGCGCCAGCAGCCAACCAACCCGGACAGCTAGCAATCAGCCCCAGCATTTT.

The CDR3 region is CASSLELMGVGGNEQFF. The CDR3 nucleotides read TGTGCCAGCAGCTTAGAGCTTATGGGAGTAGGTGGGAATGAGCAGTTCTTC. The chain is built from TRBV11-3 and TRBJ2-1; D might be TRBD2 (5 bases). V was trimmed by 0 bases and J by 7 bases, leaving 19 bases between them. The CDR3 contains 17 residues. CDR1 and CDR2 (germline): SGHNT, YENEEA.

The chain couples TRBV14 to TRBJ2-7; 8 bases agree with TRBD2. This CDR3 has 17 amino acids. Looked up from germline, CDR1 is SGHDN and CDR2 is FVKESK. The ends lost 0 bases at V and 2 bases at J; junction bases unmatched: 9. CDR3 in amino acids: CASSQDQGLAGTYEQYF. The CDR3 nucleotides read TGTGCCAGCAGCCAAGATCAGGGTTTAGCGGGGACCTACGAGCAGTACTTC.